The clone carrying this T cell receptor beta chain occurred a few times. The target antigen is unknown. CDR3 length equals 15 residues. V lost 5 bases, J lost 12 bases, and 10 bases stayed unmatched. The V gene's germline CDR1 is SGHVS and CDR2 FQNEAQ. The data derive from a study of identical twins. TCRdb recomputed calls from the 5' RACE reads with MiXCR, one row per CDR3 protein. This table holds 640,000 or so distinct CDR3 sequences, around 5.7% found once. General observations from the study: Invariant populations such as MAIT and iNKT cells could partly muddle zero-insertion analyses. Insertions were fewer in abundant cord blood beta clonotypes, whereas memory repertoires showed none of this pattern. Beta out-of-frame sequences displayed a weaker excess of sharing between twins.

The rearrangement uses TRBV7-8 and TRBJ2-1; 13 nucleotides line up with TRBD2. Sequenced input: naive T cells sorted from blood. This clonotype originated in a man aged 18 to 35 in good health. The CDR3: CASSPRLAGGLTQFF. Written as DNA, the CDR3 is TGTGCCAGCAGCCCCCGACTAGCGGGAGGCCTCACGCAGTTCTTC.